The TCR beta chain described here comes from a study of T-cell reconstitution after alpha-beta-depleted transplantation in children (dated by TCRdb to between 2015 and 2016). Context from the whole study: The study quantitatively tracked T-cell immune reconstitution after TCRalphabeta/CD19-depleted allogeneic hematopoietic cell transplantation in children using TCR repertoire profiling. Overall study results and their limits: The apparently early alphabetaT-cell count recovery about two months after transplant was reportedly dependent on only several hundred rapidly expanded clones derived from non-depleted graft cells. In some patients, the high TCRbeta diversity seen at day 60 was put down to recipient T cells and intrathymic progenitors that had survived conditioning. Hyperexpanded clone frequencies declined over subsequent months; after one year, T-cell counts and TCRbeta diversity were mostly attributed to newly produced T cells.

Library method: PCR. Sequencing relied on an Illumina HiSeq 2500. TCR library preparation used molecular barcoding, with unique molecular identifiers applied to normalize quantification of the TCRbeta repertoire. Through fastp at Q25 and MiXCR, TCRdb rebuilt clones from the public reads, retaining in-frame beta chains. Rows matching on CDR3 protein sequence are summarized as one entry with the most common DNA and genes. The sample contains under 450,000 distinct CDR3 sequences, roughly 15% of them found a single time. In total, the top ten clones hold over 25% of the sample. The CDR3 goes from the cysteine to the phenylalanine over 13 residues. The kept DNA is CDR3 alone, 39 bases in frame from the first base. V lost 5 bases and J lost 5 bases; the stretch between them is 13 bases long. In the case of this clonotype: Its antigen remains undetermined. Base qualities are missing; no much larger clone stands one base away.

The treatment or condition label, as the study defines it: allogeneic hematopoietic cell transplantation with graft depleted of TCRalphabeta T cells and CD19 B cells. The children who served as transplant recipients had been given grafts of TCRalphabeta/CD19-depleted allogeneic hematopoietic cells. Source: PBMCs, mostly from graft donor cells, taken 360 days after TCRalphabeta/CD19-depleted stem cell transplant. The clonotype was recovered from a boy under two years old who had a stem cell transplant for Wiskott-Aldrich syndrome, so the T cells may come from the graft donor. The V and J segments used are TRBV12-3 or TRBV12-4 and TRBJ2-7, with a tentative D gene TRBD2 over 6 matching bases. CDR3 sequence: CASSHRLGHEQYF. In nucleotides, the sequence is TGTGCCAGCAGTCACCGACTAGGCCACGAGCAGTACTTC.